This is a list of T cell receptor beta chains from one sample in a study of blood T cells in healthy people across ages. TCRdb re-called the 5' RACE reads through MiXCR, storing one row per CDR3 protein. Among over a million distinct CDR3 sequences listed, around 45% were seen once. The source material was blood. These receptors were taken from a woman in her sixties in good health. The CDR3 runs from the conserved cysteine through the conserved F or W. The D gene is left open where the match is weak. Size values are once, few and many counts, or a class for expanded clones, and some rows have none.

j_gene | v_gene | d_gene | len | abundance | CDR3nt | CDR3aa
TRBJ2-5 | TRBV11-2 | - | 11 | - | TGTGCCAGCAGCTTAGGGGTGACCCAGTACTTC | CASSLGVTQYF
TRBJ2-3 | TRBV20-1 | - | 15 | - | TGCAGTGCTGGCCCTACACTCCGGCGCACAGATACGCAGTATTTT | CSAGPTLRRTDTQYF
TRBJ2-1 | TRBV5-1 | TRBD2 | 15 | few | TGCGCCAGCAGCTTCCTAGCGGGGGAAGGGTATGAGCAGTTCTTC | CASSFLAGEGYEQFF
TRBJ2-6 | TRBV27 | TRBD1 | 19 | few | TGTGCCAGCAGTTTAGGGTGGGACAGGGTGATCCTTGGGGCCAACGTCCTGACTTTC | CASSLGWDRVILGANVLTF
TRBJ2-3 | TRBV5-1 | TRBD2 | 15 | - | TGCGCCAGCAGAACCGGGACTAAGGTTCCAGATACGCAGTATTTT | CASRTGTKVPDTQYF
TRBJ2-1 | TRBV7-7 | - | 14 | - | TGTGCCAGCAGCTTAGCTCCGATTGGGACGGAGCAGTTCTTC | CASSLAPIGTEQFF
TRBJ1-1 | TRBV18 | - | 14 | - | TGTGCCAGCTCACCACTTTTGGTGGGGACTGAAGCTTTCTTT | CASSPLLVGTEAFF
TRBJ2-7 | TRBV29-1 | - | 14 | - | TGCAGCGTTGAAATCCGGGGGAGTTCCTACGAGCAGTACTTC | CSVEIRGSSYEQYF
TRBJ1-5 | TRBV7-8 | - | 16 | - | TGTGCCAGAAGCCCATGGGCAGGGGTCGGGAATCAGCCCCAGCATTTT | CARSPWAGVGNQPQHF
TRBJ1-1 | TRBV20-1 | - | 14 | - | TGCAGTGCTGGGGGGACGCAGGGGAACACTGAAGCTTTCTTT | CSAGGTQGNTEAFF
TRBJ1-3 | TRBV6-6 | - | 15 | - | TGTGCCAGCTGTCCTAAAGGGGGCTCTGGAAACACCATATATTTT | CASCPKGGSGNTIYF
TRBJ2-5 | TRBV28 | TRBD1 | 17 | few | TGTGCCAGCAGAACAATTCTGACAGGGGGCCTCGGAGAGACCCAGTACTTC | CASRTILTGGLGETQYF
TRBJ2-1 | TRBV2 | - | 13 | few | TGTGCCAGCAGTCCTGACCATAACAATGAGCAGTTCTTC | CASSPDHNNEQFF
TRBJ2-7 | TRBV7-9 | TRBD2 | 16 | once | TGTGCCAGCAGCTCACCCAGCGGGAGTGGCTCCTACGAGCAGTACTTC | CASSSPSGSGSYEQYF
TRBJ2-5 | TRBV18 | - | 13 | - | TGTGCCAGCTCTTTCCTACTCCAAGAGACCCAGTACTTC | CASSFLLQETQYF
TRBJ2-7 | TRBV7-2 | - | 13 | - | TGTGCCAGTCGGGGGATGGAATCCTACGAGCAGTACTTC | CASRGMESYEQYF
TRBJ2-6 | TRBV13 | TRBD2 | 17 | - | TGTGCCAGCAGCTACGGACTAGCGGGGACTGGGGCCAACGCCCTGACTTTC | CASSYGLAGTGANALTF